This T cell receptor (beta chain) appears in the sequencing data of a study of monozygotic twins with inflammatory bowel disease. Study-level results: There was no support for any single strong signal or clonotype associated with IBD.

About this clonotype itself: The antigen remains unidentified.

TCRdb re-called the 5' RACE reads and catalogs CDR3 proteins one per entry, DNA excluded. Its listing shows a few hundred thousand distinct CDR3 sequences. For every donor, one blood sample of over 2 ml was drawn. Germline V gene lookup returns CDR1 SGHTA and CDR2 FQGNSA. This CDR3 has 16 residues. This chain joins TRBV7-2 and TRBJ2-3. The TCR was taken from a human donor with ulcerative colitis or Crohn's disease, or a healthy co-twin of an affected twin (not recorded which). The sequenced sample was blood. CDR3 region: CASSPNYVLNTDTQYF. Full variable domain (missing parts from reference TRBV7-2 and TRBJ2-3): GAGVSQSPSNKVTEKGKDVELRCDPISGHTALYWYRQSLGQGLEFLIYFQGNSAPDKSGLPSDRFSAERTGGSVSTLTIQRTQQEDSAVYLCASSPNYVLNTDTQYFGPGTRLTVL.